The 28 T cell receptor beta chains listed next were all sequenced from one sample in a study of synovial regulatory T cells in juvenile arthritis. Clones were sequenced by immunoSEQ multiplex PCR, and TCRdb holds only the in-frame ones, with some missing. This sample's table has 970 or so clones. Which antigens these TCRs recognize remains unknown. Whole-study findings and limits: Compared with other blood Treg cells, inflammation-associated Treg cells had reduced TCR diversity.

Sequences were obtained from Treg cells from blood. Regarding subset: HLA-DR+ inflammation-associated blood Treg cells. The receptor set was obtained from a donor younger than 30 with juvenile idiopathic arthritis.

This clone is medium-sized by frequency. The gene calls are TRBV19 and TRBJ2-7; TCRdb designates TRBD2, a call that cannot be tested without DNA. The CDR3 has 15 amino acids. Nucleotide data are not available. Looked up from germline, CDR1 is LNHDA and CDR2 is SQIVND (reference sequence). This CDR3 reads CASSIIAGPSYEQYF.

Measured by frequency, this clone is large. The CDR3 sequence is CASSLGRKSNQPQHF. The chain combines TRBV6-1 with TRBJ1-5. Germline V gene data show CDR1 as MNHNS and CDR2 as SASEGT. The CDR3 runs to 15 residues. DNA is not on record.

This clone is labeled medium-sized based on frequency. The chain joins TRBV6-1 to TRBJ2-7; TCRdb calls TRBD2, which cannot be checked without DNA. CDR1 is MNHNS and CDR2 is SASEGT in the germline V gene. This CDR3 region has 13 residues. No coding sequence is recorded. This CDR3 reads CAGRGLVTYEQYF.

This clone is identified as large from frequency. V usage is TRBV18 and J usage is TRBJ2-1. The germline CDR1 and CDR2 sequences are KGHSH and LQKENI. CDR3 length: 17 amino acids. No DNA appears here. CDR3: CASSPPLWVNSYNEQFF.

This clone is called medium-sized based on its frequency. The CDR3 protein is CASSESGAFGYTF. The chain combines TRBV6-1 with TRBJ1-2; TCRdb outputs TRBD1, but without DNA this stays unchecked. Per germline, CDR1 MNHNS and CDR2 SASEGT. The length of the CDR3 is 13 residues. Only the protein is on record.

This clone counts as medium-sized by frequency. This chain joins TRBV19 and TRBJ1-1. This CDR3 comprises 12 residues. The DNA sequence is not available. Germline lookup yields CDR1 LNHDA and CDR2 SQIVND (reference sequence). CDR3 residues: CASSIGNTEAFF.

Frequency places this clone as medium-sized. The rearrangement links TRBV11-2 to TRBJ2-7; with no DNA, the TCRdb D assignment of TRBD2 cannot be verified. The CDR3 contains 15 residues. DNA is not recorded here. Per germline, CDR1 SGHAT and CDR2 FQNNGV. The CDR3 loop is CASSLPGLSGYEQYF.

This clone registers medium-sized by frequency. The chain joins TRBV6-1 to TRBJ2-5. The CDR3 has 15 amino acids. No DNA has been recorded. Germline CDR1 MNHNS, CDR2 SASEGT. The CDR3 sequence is CANSPGPTLQETQYF.

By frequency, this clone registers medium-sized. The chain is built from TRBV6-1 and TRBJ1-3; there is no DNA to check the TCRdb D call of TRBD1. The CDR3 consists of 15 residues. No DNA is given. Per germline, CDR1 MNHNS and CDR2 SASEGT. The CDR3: CASSGQGRTGNTIYF.

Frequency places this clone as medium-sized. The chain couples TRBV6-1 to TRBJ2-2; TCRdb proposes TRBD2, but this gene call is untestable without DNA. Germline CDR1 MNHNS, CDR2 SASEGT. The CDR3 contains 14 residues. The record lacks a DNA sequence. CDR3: CASNYQWVTGELFF.

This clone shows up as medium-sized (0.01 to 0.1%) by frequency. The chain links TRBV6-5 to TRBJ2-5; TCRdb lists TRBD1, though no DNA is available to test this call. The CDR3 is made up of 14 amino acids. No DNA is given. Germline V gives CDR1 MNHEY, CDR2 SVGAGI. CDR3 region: CASSYRDREETQYF.

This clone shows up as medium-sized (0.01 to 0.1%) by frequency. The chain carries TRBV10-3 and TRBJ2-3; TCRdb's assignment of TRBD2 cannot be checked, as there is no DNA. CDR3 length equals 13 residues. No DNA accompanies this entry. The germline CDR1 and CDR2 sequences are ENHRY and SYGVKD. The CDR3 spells CANSGGYTDTQYF.

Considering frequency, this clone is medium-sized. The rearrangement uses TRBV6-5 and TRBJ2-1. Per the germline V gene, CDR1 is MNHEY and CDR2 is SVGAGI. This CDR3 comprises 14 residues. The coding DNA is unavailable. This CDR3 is CATAPGLRYNEQFF.

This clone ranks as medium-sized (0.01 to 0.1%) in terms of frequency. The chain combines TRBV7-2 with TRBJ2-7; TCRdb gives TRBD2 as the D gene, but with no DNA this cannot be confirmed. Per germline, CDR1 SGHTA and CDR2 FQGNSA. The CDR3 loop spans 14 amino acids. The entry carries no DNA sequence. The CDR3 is CASSLAPGSYEQYF.

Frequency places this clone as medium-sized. The CDR3: CASSLNYEQYF. The gene calls are TRBV25-1 and TRBJ2-7; TCRdb reports TRBD2, a call that lacks DNA to check it against. Germline V CDR1 and CDR2: MGHDK, SYGVNS. CDR3 size: 11 residues. The entry carries no DNA sequence.

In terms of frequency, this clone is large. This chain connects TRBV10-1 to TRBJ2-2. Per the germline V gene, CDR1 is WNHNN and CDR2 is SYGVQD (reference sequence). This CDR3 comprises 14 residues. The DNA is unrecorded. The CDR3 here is CASSESWGTGELFF.

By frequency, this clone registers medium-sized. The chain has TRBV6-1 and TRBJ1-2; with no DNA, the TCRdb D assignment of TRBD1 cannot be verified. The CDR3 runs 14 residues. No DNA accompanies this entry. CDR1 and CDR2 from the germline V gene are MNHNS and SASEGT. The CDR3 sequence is CASRGQEPTKGYTF.

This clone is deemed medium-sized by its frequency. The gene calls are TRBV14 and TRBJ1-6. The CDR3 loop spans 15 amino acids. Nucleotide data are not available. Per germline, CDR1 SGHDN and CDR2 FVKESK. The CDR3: CASSREAYKNSPLHF.

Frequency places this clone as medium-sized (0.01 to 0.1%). This CDR3 reads CAWSVPRTNFPDTQYF. This sequence joins TRBV30 and TRBJ2-3; checking the TCRdb D call of TRBD2 is not possible without DNA. Germline values: CDR1 GTSNPN, CDR2 SVGIG (reference sequence). The CDR3 sequence is 16 residues long. The DNA sequence is not available. The whole variable domain, filled in from reference TRBV30 and TRBJ2-3, reads SQTIHQWPATLVQPVGSPLSLECTVEGTSNPNLYWYRQAAGRGLQLLFYSVGIGQISSEVPQNLSASRPQDRQFILSSKKLLLSDSGFYLCAWSVPRTNFPDTQYFGPGTRLTVL.

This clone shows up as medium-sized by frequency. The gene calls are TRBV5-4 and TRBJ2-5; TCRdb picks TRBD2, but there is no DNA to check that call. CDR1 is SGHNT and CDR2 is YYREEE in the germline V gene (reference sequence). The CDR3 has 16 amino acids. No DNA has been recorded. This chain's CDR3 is CASSLGRAAHQETQYF.

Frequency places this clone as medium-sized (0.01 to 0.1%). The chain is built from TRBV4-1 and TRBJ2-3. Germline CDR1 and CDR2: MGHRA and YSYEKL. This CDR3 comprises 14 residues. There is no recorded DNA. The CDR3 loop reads CASSQDRGTDTQYF.

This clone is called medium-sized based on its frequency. The CDR3 loop is CASRSGSMQETQYF. The chain links TRBV7-9 to TRBJ2-5; TCRdb lists TRBD2, though no DNA is available to test this call. This CDR3 contains 14 residues. The DNA is not on file. Germline V CDR1 and CDR2: SEHNR, FQNEAQ (reference sequence).

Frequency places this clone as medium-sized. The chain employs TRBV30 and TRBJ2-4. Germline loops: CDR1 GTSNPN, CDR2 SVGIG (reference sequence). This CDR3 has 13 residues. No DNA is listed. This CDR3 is CACKTLAKNIQYF.

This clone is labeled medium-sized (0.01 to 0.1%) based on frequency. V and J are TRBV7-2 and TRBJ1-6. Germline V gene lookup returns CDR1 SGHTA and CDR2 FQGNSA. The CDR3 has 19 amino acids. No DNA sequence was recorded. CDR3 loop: CASSLQGTPLSGYNSPLHF.

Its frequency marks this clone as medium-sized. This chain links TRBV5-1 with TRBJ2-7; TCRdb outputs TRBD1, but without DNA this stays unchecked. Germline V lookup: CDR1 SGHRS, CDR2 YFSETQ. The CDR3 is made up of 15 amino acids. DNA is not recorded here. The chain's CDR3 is CASSSETGAFYEQYF. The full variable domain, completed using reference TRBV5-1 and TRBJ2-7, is KAGVTQTPRYLIKTRGQQVTLSCSPISGHRSVSWYQQTPGQGLQFLFEYFSETQRNKGNFPGRFSGRQFSNSRSEMNVSTLELGDSALYLCASSSETGAFYEQYFGPGTRLTVT.

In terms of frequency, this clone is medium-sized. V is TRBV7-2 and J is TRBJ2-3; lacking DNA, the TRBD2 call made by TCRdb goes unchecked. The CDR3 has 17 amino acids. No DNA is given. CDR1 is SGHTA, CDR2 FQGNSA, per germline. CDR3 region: CASSLAPGGLVGGTQYF.

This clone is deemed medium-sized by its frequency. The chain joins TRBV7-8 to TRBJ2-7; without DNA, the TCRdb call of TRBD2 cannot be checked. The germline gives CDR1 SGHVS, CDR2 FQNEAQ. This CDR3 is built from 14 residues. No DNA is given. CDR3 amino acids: CASSLGLADYEQYF.

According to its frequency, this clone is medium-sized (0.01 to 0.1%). Here the CDR3 reads CASSPGRGGLSQPQHF. This chain connects TRBV19 to TRBJ1-5. The CDR3 spans 16 residues. No coding sequence is recorded. Germline loops: CDR1 LNHDA, CDR2 SQIVND (reference sequence).